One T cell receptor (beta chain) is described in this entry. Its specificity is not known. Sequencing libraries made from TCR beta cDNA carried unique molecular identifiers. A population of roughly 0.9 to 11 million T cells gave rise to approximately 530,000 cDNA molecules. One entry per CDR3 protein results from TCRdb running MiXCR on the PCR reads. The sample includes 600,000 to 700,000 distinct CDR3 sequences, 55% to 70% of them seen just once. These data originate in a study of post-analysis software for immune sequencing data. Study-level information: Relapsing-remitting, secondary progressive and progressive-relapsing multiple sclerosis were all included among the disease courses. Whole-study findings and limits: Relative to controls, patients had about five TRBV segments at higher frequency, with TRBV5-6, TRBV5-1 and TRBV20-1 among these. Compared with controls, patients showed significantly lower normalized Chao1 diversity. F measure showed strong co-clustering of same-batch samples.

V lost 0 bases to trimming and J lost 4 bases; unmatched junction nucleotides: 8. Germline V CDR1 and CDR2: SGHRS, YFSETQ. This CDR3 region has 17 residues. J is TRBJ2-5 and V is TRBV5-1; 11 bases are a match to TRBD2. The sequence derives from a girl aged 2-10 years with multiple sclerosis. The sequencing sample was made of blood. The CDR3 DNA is TGCGCCAGCAGCTTGGCACTAGCGGGGGCCCCACGAGAGACCCAGTACTTC. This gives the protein CASSLALAGAPRETQYF.